The rows below give T cell receptor beta chains drawn from one sample of a study of Graves' ophthalmopathy and Graves' hyperthyroidism. TCRdb re-called the multiplex PCR reads through MiXCR, storing one row per CDR3 protein. Of around 670,000 distinct CDR3 sequences in the sample, around 40% were seen once. Material: peripheral blood. These receptors all come from an adult man with Graves' ophthalmopathy. The CDR3 runs from the conserved cysteine through the conserved F or W. A D gene is named only where the DNA matches it firmly. Part of the rows lack a size; the others show once, few, many or a class for expanded clones.

j_gene	d_gene	v_gene	abundance	CDR3nt	CDR3aa
TRBJ1-4	TRBD1	TRBV3-1	.	TGTGCCAGCAGCCAAGGACAGGGCGGCAAGAGTGTTTTT	CASSQGQGGKSVF
TRBJ2-3	.	TRBV10-2	few	TGCGCCAGCACGAGTGGGGGCGATACGCAGTATTTT	CASTSGGDTQYF
TRBJ2-7	.	TRBV20-1	.	TGCAGTGCAGACGGACTACTTAGCTCAAGTCCTTCCACCTACGAGCAGTACTTC	CSADGLLSSSPSTYEQYF
TRBJ1-2	TRBD1	TRBV20-1	few	TGCAGTGCTAGGGACGGGACAGCGACAAACTATGGCTACACCTTC	CSARDGTATNYGYTF
TRBJ2-5	TRBD2	TRBV20-1	many	TGCAGTGCTAGACCGGGGAGCGGGGGCGTCCAAGAGACCCAGTACTTC	CSARPGSGGVQETQYF
TRBJ2-7	.	TRBV2	few	TGTGCCAGCAGCAGGACTTACTCCTACGAGCAGTACTTC	CASSRTYSYEQYF
TRBJ2-2	.	TRBV7-4	.	.	CASSFCATDSDTGELFF
TRBJ2-5	.	TRBV7-2	many	TGTGCCAGCAGCGCCGGGACGAGAGGGGAGACCCAGTACTTC	CASSAGTRGETQYF
TRBJ2-2	.	TRBV19	many	TGTGCCAGTAGTATTACGGCAGGGGAGCTGTTTTTT	CASSITAGELFF
TRBJ2-5	TRBD2	TRBV20-1	.	TGCAGTGCCGATAGCCCGGGAGCGGGGGTGGGGACCCAGTACTTC	CSADSPGAGVGTQYF
TRBJ1-4	.	TRBV7-2	.	TGTGCCAGCGCTACAAGCGGGGTAGAAAAACTGTTTTTT	CASATSGVEKLFF
TRBJ2-2	TRBD1	TRBV7-3	.	TGTGCCAGCAGCTTACTCGGACAGGGAACCACCGGGGAGCTGTTTTTT	CASSLLGQGTTGELFF
TRBJ1-5	.	TRBV29-1	many	TGCAGCGTTTCAGGGGCGGTCAGCAATCAGCCCCAGCATTTT	CSVSGAVSNQPQHF
TRBJ1-2	TRBD1	TRBV20-1	.	TGCAGTGCTAGAGACAGGGGGCTCGTCTATGGCTACACCTTC	CSARDRGLVYGYTF
TRBJ1-5	TRBD1	TRBV20-1	few	TGCAGTGCTAGAGATATCGGAAGGGGGCCGGGCAATCAGCCCCAGCATTTT	CSARDIGRGPGNQPQHF
TRBJ2-7	TRBD1	TRBV10-3	.	TGTGCCATCAGACAAGGACAGGATTCCTACGAGCAGTGCTTC	CAIRQGQDSYEQCF
TRBJ1-6	.	TRBV19	.	TGTGCCAGTGGCCTCCCAGTCAGCAACAATTCACCCCTCCACTTT	CASGLPVSNNSPLHF
TRBJ1-2	TRBD1	TRBV7-9	.	TGTGCCAGCAGTTTCCCCCCTGGGACAGGGGGCAATGGCTACACCTTC	CASSFPPGTGGNGYTF
TRBJ2-7	.	TRBV20-1	few	TGCAGTGCTAGCTCCACCGCCCCAAACTACGAGCAGTACTTC	CSASSTAPNYEQYF
TRBJ1-6	.	TRBV5-6	many	TGTGCCAGCAGTATAAGGACGGAGAATTCACCCCTCCACTTT	CASSIRTENSPLHF
TRBJ1-5	.	TRBV24-1	.	TGTGCCACCAGTGACCCAGCCCAGCATTTT	CATSDPAQHF
TRBJ1-4	TRBD1	TRBV7-9	few	TGTGCCAGCAGCTTGGGGACCGAGACAGGGGGTGAAAAACTGTTTTTT	CASSLGTETGGEKLFF
TRBJ2-7	.	TRBV19	.	TGTGCCAGCAGCCGAGACTCAATTCGAGCCTACGAGCAGTACTTC	CASSRDSIRAYEQYF
TRBJ1-2	.	TRBV19	.	TGTGCCAGGGGGCCACCTCCCTATGGCTACACCTTC	CARGPPPYGYTF
TRBJ1-1	.	TRBV29-1	few	TGCAGCGTTGTGGGCCAGGCCGGGACCATGAACACTGAAGCTTTCTTT	CSVVGQAGTMNTEAFF
TRBJ1-1	.	TRBV12-3/TRBV12-4	.	TGTGCCAGCAGTCCGGCAGGGCCGGTGACTGAAGCTTTCTTT	CASSPAGPVTEAFF
TRBJ2-7	TRBD1	TRBV2	.	TGTGCCAGCAGTTATGGGACAGATTCCTACGAGCAGTACTTC	CASSYGTDSYEQYF
TRBJ1-3	.	TRBV7-9	few	TGTGCCAGCAGCTTAGCGGGGCTATCTGGAAACACCATATATTTT	CASSLAGLSGNTIYF
TRBJ2-2	.	TRBV25-1	once	TGTGCCAGCAGTTACCCCTATCCCGGGGAGCTGTTTTTT	CASSYPYPGELFF
TRBJ2-3	TRBD1	TRBV25-1	few	TGTGCCAGCAGGCAACAGGGGGCGAGCACAGATACGCAGTATTTT	CASRQQGASTDTQYF
TRBJ2-7	.	TRBV14	.	TGTGCCAGCAGCCAAGATTACTACGAGCAGTACTTC	CASSQDYYEQYF
TRBJ1-1	.	TRBV20-1	.	TGCAGTGCTAGAGAGGATAGGATGAACACTGAAGCTTTCTTT	CSAREDRMNTEAFF
TRBJ2-1	.	TRBV19	.	TGTGCCAGTAGTATACAACAGGCCATCAATGAGCAGTTCTTC	CASSIQQAINEQFF
TRBJ2-5	TRBD2	TRBV5-1	few	TGCGCCAGCACTAGGGTAGCGGGACAAGAGACCCAGTACTTC	CASTRVAGQETQYF
TRBJ2-7	.	TRBV6-1	.	TGTGCCAGCAGTGATTACAGAGGTGGATACGAGCAGTACTTC	CASSDYRGGYEQYF
TRBJ1-2	.	TRBV29-1	.	TGCAGCGTTGCAGGGGCCGACTATGGCTACACCTTC	CSVAGADYGYTF
TRBJ2-2	TRBD2	TRBV25-1	.	TGTGCCAGCAGTGGGCGACTAGCCTCGAACTATGACACCGGGGAGCTGTTTTTT	CASSGRLASNYDTGELFF
TRBJ1-5	TRBD1	TRBV7-2	many	TGTGCCGGAGGGAGACAGGGGGAGCAGCCCCAGCATTTT	CAGGRQGEQPQHF
TRBJ2-5	TRBD2	TRBV4-2	many	TGTGCCAGCAGCCAAGGACTAGCGGGAGAGCAAGAGACCCAGTACTTC	CASSQGLAGEQETQYF
TRBJ2-5	.	TRBV19	.	TGTGCCAGTAGTATAGGGCTGACTAGTCGGGAGACCCAGTACTTC	CASSIGLTSRETQYF
TRBJ2-7	.	TRBV7-2	few	TGTGCCAGCAGCTTGGAGCCCCAAAGGAGCGGAAGCTTTTACGAGCAGTACTTC	CASSLEPQRSGSFYEQYF
TRBJ1-1	TRBD1	TRBV7-9	.	TGTGCCAGCAGGGGACAGGGGGAATTCACTGAAGCTTTCTTT	CASRGQGEFTEAFF
TRBJ1-2	.	TRBV29-1	many	TGCAGCGTTGTGGGGGTGCAGGGGATCTATGGCTACACCTTC	CSVVGVQGIYGYTF
TRBJ1-3	.	TRBV12-3/TRBV12-4	once	TGTGCCAGCAGTCAGGACAGCACCTCTGGAAACGCCATATATTTT	CASSQDSTSGNAIYF
TRBJ1-4	.	TRBV10-3	.	TGTGCCTGCAGAGGGTGGGTGCGGAACGAAAAACTGTTTTTT	CACRGWVRNEKLFF
TRBJ2-7	TRBD1	TRBV24-1	many	TGTGCCACCAGTGGCGGGACAGGCTCCTACGAGCAGTACTTC	CATSGGTGSYEQYF
TRBJ2-7	TRBD2	TRBV20-1	few	TGCAGTGCTAGAGACGGGAGGGAAATATACGAGCAGTACTTC	CSARDGREIYEQYF
TRBJ1-2	.	TRBV29-1	many	TGCAGCGTTGAATCCGGGACGAGTTATGGCTACACCTTC	CSVESGTSYGYTF
TRBJ2-7	TRBD1	TRBV20-1	.	TGCAGTGCTCGACGGGGACAGGTTACCTACGAGCAGTACTTC	CSARRGQVTYEQYF
TRBJ1-2	.	TRBV5-1	.	TGCGCCAGCAGCTTCACAGGACCGGATGGCTACACCTTC	CASSFTGPDGYTF
TRBJ1-3	TRBD1	TRBV29-1	.	TGCAGCGTTGATCAGACAGGGAACACCATATATTTT	CSVDQTGNTIYF
TRBJ2-2	TRBD2	TRBV10-3	many	TGTGCCATCAGCCTAGCGGGAGTGAACACCGGGGAGCTGTTTTTT	CAISLAGVNTGELFF
TRBJ2-5	TRBD1	TRBV6-6	few	TGTGCCAGCAGTACCTCAGACAGGGGGCCGTCGAAGACCCAGTACTTC	CASSTSDRGPSKTQYF
TRBJ1-4	TRBD1	TRBV29-1	.	TGCAGCGCCGCACCTACAGGGGCTAGCAATGAAAAACTGTTTTTT	CSAAPTGASNEKLFF
TRBJ1-2	.	TRBV5-4	few	TGTGCCAGCAGCTTGGCCCCCAGGGGACCGCATAATGGCTACACCTTC	CASSLAPRGPHNGYTF
TRBJ1-1	.	TRBV20-1	many	TGCAGTGCTAGAGATTGGACGGTGAACACTGAAGCTTTCTTT	CSARDWTVNTEAFF
TRBJ1-4	.	TRBV25-1	few	TGTGCCAGCAGTGATAGTGCCGGGCTCAACGGGGAAAAACTGTTTTTT	CASSDSAGLNGEKLFF
TRBJ1-1	.	TRBV29-1	.	TGCAGCGTTGGGGGAGGGTTCGGCGAAGCTTTCTTT	CSVGGGFGEAFF